The present TCR beta chain was sequenced within a study of OX40 agonist ivuxolimab in advanced cancers. The wider study: It was permissible to have had prior anti-PD-1, anti-PD-L1 or anti-CTLA-4 therapy, and less than 45% had some. Three patients, one with hepatocellular carcinoma and two with cutaneous melanoma, achieved partial responses.

The protocol was immunoSEQ multiplex PCR, while the TCRdb copy is restricted to in-frame clones and leaves out a portion. The sample includes roughly 70,000 clones, roughly four fifths of them seen just once. The CDR3 totals 14 residues. Germline CDR1 MNHNS, CDR2 SASEGT. The V end was cut by 4 bases, the J end by 4 bases, with 13 bases between. The V gene is TRBV6-1, the J gene TRBJ1-2; perhaps TRBD1 as D (5 bases). The source is an adult with an advanced solid tumor such as melanoma, head and neck, liver or kidney cancer. Material: CD4+ or CD8+ T cells sorted from blood, obtained in a trial of the OX40 agonist ivuxolimab. This CDR3 reads CASSGVSGGYGYTF. In nucleotides, the CDR3 is TGTGCCAGCAGTGGGGTTTCGGGGGGCTATGGCTACACCTTC.